The sequence of this T cell receptor beta chain was determined in a study of blood T cell repertoires in COVID-19 (dated by TCRdb to the early 2020s). The study in broad terms: Samples covering the acute and convalescent phases of COVID-19 were provided by collaborators in the United States, Italy and Spain. Sample metadata almost always included a de-identified subject ID, COVID-19 status, age in years and sex. The samples were drawn from two sources: the first 160 participants of the ongoing ImmuneRACE study, and 1,000 to 1,500 subjects contributed by 6 global collaborators. The prospective study material was composed of cDNA or gDNA derived from T cells, B-cell-depleted T cells, or PBMCs. The repertoires were released in a freely available public database intended as a resource for research on the immune response to SARS-CoV-2. Where available, HLA class I and class II types were taken from metadata supplied by the sample provider and were not determined by assay-based typing. Subjects who had been exposed to COVID-19, were actively infected with it, or had recovered from it provided the deeply sampled blood TCRbeta repertoires that made up the dataset.

Each collaborating institution followed its own protocols to collect whole blood in K2EDTA tubes. Collaborator samples were shipped for TCRbeta analysis as frozen whole blood, isolated PBMCs, or DNA extracted from either sample type. The investigation overall reported the following: Clinical and demographic metadata were provided uncurated, with the amount varying by source and participant.

The immunoSEQ Assay, a bias-controlled multiplex PCR, was used to amplify TCRbeta CDR3 regions from genomic DNA. The published analysis was carried out like this. Nucleated cell counts per sample were estimated from amplification of reference gene primers within the assay. To quantify the absolute abundance of each unique TCRbeta CDR3 rearrangement, sequence reads were collapsed and filtered. For each sample, productive Simpson clonality was calculated as the square root of Simpson's diversity index across productive rearrangements. TCRdb holds this immuneACCESS table with in-frame rearrangements only. Some clones are missing; in checked studies, unresolved V genes explain under half, and the rest has no known cause. From that table come the V and J calls and clone size; the DNA was used to work out D and trimming. The sample includes more than 95,000 clones, with 70% to 90% observed a single time. Around 2% of the sample lies in the top ten.

This clone has more than one count but fewer than ten. No antigen is known for it. Base qualities are not at hand, and no much larger clone is one base apart. The receptor was isolated from a man younger than 40 with acute or convalescent COVID-19. Sample: peripheral blood.

The bases are TGTGCCAGCAGCCCGGACGGGGGCTCTGGAAACACCATATATTTT. This is translated as CASSPDGGSGNTIYF. This receptor chain uses TRBV7-9 and TRBJ1-3; TRBD1 is perhaps the D gene, given 5 matching bases. The germline V gene (reference sequence) provides CDR1 SEHNR and CDR2 FQNEAQ. The CDR3 holds 15 amino acids from the cysteine to the phenylalanine. The read is trimmed to its CDR3 DNA, 45 bases read in frame from base 1. V is shortened by 5 bases, J by 0 bases, and the region joining them spans 11 bases.